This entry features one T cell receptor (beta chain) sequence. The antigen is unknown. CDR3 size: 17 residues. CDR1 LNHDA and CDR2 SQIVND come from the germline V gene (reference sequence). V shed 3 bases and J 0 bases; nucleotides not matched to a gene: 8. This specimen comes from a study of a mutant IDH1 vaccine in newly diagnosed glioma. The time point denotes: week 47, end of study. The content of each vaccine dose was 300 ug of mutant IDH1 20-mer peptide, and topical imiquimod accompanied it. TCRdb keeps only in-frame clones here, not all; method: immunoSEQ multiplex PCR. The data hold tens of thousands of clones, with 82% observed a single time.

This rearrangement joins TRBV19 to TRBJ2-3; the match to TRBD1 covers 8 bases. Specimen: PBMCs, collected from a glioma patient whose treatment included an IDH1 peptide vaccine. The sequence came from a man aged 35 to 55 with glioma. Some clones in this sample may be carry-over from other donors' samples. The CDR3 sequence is CASSIPGTGPSTDTQYF. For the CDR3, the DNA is TGTGCCAGTAGTATCCCCGGGACAGGTCCTAGCACAGATACGCAGTATTTT.